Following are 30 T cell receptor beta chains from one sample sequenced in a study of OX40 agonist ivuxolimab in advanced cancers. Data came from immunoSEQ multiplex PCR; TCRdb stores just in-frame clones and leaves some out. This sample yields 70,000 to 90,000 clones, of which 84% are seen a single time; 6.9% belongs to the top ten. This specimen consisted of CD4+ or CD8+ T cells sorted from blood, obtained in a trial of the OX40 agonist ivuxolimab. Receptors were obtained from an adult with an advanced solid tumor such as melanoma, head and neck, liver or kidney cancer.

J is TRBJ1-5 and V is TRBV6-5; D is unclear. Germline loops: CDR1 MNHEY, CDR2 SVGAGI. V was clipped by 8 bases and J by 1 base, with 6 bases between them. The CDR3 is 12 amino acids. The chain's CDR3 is CASAASNQPQHF. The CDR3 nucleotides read TGTGCCAGCGCGGCAAGCAATCAGCCCCAGCATTTT.

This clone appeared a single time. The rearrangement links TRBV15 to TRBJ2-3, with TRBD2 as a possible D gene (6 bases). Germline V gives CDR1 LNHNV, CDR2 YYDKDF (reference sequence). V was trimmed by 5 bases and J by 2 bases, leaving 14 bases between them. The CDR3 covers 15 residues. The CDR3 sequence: CATSPLDYLTDTQYF. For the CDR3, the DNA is TGTGCCACCAGCCCCCTGGACTACCTCACAGATACGCAGTATTTT.

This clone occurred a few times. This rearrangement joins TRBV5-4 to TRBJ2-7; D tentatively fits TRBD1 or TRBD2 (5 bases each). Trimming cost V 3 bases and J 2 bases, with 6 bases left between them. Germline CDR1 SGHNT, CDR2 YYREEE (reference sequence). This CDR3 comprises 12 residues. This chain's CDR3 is CASSWGTYEQYF. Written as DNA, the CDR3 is TGTGCCAGCAGCTGGGGGACCTACGAGCAGTACTTC.

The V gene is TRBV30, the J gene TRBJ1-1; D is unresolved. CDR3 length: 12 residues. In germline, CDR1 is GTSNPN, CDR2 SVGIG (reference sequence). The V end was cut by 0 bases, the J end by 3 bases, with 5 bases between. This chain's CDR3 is CAWSVAYTEAFF. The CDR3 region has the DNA TGTGCCTGGAGTGTAGCTTACACTGAAGCTTTCTTT.

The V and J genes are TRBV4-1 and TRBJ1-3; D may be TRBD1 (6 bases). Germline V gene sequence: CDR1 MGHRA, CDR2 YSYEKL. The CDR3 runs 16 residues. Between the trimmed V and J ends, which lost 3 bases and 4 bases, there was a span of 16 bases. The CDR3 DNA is TGCGCCAGCAGCCAGCAGGGGCGCGCCGGAGGAAACACCATATATTTT. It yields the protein CASSQQGRAGGNTIYF.

CDR3 residues: CASSLQGGKLFF. The CDR3 bases are TGTGCCAGCAGCCTCCAGGGTGGAAAACTGTTTTTT. This rearrangement joins TRBV27 to TRBJ1-4; D possibly corresponds to TRBD1 (5 bases). The CDR3 sequence is 12 residues long. The V gene lost 6 bases and the J gene lost 10 bases, with 12 bases spanning the gap. Germline V gene sequence: CDR1 MNHEY, CDR2 SMNVEV (reference sequence). Complete variable domain (other parts from reference TRBV27 and TRBJ1-4): EAQVTQNPRYLITVTGKKLTVTCSQNMNHEYMSWYRQDPGLGLRQIYYSMNVEVTDKGDVPEGYKVSRKEKRNFPLILESPSPNQTSLYFCASSLQGGKLFFGSGTQLSVL.

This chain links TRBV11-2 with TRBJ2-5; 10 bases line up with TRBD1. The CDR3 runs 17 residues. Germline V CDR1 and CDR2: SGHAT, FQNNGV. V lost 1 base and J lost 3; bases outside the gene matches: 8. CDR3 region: CASSLGGIGTGEETQYF. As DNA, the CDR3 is TGTGCCAGCAGCTTAGGGGGAATAGGGACAGGGGAAGAGACCCAGTACTTC.

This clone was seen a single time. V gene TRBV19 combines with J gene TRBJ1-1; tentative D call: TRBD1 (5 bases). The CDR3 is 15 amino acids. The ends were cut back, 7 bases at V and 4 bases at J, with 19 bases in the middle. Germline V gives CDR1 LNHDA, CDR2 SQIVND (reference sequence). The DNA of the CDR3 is TGTGCCAGTAAGGTGCACAGCGGGACCTCCACTGAAGCTTTCTTT. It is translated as CASKVHSGTSTEAFF.

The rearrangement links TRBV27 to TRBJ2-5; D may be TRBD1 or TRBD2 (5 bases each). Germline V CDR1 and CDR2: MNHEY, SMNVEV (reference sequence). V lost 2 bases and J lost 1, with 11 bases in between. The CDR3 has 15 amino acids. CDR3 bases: TGTGCCAGCAGTTTAGTGGGGCGGGTCCAAGAGACCCAGTACTTC. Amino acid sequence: CASSLVGRVQETQYF.

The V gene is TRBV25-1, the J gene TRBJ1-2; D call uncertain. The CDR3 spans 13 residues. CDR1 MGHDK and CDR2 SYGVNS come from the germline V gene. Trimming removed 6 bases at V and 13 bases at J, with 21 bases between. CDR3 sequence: CASRKGGGGKCTF. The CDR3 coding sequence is TGTGCCAGCAGGAAGGGAGGTGGTGGGAAATGCACCTTC.

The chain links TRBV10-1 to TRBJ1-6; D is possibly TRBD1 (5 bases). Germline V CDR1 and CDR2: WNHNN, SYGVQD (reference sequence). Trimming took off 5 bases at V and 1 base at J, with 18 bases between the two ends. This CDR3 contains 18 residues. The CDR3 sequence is CASSSPGAEGSYNSPLHF. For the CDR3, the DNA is TGCGCCAGCAGTTCACCGGGAGCTGAGGGGTCCTATAATTCACCCCTCCACTTT.

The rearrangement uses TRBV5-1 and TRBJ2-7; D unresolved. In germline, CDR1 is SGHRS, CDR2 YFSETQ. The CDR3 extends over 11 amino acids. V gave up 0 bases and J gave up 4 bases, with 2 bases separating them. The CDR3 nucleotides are TGCGCCAGCAGCTTGGGATACGAGCAGTACTTC. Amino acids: CASSLGYEQYF. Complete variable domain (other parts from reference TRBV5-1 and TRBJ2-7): KAGVTQTPRYLIKTRGQQVTLSCSPISGHRSVSWYQQTPGQGLQFLFEYFSETQRNKGNFPGRFSGRQFSNSRSEMNVSTLELGDSALYLCASSLGYEQYFGPGTRLTVT.

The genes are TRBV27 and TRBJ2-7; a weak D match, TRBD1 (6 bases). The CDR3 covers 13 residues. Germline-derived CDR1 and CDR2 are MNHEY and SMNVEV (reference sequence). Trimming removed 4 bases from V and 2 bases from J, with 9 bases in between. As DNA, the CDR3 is TGTGCCAGCAGTTACAGGGTAGCCTACGAGCAGTACTTC. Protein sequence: CASSYRVAYEQYF.

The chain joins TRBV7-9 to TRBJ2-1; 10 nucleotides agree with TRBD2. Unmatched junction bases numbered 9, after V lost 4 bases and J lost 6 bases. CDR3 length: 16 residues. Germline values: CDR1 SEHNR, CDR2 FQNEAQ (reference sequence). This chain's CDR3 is CASSSALAGVGNEQFF. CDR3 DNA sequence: TGTGCCAGCAGCTCAGCTCTAGCGGGAGTTGGCAATGAGCAGTTCTTC.

This CDR3 reads CASSSSGVREEQYF. As DNA, the CDR3 is TGTGCCAGCAGCTCTAGCGGGGTCCGGGAGGAGCAGTACTTC. The genes are TRBV12-1 and TRBJ2-7; the DNA was not compared with TRBD2, the D call given in the table. TRBV12-1 is listed as a pseudogene. This CDR3 is 14 amino acids long.

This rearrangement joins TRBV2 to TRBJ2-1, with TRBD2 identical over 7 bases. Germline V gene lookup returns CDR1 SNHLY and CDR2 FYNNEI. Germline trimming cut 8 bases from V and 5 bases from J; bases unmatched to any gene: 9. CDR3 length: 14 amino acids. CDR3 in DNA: TGTGCCAGCCTCCGCGGAGCGGGGAACAATGAGCAGTTCTTC. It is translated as CASLRGAGNNEQFF.

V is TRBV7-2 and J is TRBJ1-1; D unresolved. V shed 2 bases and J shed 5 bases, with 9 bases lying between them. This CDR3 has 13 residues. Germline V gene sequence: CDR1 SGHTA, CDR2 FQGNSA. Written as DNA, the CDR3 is TGTGCCAGCAGCTTAATGGGGAAGACTGAAGCTTTCTTT. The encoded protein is CASSLMGKTEAFF.

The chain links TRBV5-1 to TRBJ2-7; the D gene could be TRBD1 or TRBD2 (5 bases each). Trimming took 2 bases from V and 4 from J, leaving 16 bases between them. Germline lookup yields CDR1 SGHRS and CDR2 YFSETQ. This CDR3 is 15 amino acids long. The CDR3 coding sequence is TGCGCCAGCAGCTTTCAGGACGGGGCTGAGTACGAGCAGTACTTC. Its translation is CASSFQDGAEYEQYF.

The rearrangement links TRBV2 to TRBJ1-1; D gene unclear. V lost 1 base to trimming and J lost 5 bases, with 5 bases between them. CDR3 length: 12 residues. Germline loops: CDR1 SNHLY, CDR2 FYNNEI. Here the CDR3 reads CASSEGRTEAFF. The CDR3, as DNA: TGTGCCAGCAGTGAAGGGCGGACTGAAGCTTTCTTT.

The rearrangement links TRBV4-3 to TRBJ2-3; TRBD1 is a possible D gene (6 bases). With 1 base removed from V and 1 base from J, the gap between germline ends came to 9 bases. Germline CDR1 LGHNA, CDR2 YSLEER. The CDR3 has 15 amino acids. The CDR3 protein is CASSQGRGGTDTQYF. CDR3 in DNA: TGCGCCAGCAGCCAAGGCAGGGGTGGCACAGATACGCAGTATTTT.

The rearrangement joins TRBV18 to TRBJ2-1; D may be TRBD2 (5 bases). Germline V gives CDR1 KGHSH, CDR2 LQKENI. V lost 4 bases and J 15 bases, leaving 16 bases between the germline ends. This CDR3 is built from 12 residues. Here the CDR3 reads CASSHTQGLGFF. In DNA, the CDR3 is TGTGCCAGCTCACACACACAAGGACTTGGGTTCTTC.

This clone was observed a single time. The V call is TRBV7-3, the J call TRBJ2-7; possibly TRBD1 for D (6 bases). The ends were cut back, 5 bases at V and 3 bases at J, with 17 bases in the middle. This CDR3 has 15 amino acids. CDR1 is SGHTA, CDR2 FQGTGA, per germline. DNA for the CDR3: TGTGCCAGCAGCCCCGTCCGGCAGGGACACTACGAGCAGTACTTC. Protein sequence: CASSPVRQGHYEQYF.

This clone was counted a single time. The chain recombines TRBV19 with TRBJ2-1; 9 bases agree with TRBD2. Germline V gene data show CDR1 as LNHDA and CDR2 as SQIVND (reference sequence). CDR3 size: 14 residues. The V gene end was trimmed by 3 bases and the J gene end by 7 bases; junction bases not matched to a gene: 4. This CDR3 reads CASSILAGRNEQFF. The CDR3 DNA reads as TGTGCCAGTAGTATTCTAGCGGGACGGAATGAGCAGTTCTTC.

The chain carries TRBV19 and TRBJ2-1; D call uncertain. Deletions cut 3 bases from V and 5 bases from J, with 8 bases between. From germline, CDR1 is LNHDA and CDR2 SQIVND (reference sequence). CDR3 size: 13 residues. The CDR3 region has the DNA TGTGCCAGTAGTATCATCCTCGACAATGAGCAGTTCTTC. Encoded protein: CASSIILDNEQFF.

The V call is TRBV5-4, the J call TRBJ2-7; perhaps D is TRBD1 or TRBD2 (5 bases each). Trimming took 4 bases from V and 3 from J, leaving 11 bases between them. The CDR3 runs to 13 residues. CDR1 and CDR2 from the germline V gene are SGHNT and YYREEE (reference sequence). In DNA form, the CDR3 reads TGTGCCAGCAGCCTGGGACGTCACTACGAGCAGTACTTC. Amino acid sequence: CASSLGRHYEQYF.

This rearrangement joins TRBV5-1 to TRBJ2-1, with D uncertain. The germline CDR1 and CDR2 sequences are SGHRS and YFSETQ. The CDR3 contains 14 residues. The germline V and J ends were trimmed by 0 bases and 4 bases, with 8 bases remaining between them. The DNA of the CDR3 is TGCGCCAGCAGCTTGGTGCCCGCATACAATGAGCAGTTCTTC. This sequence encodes CASSLVPAYNEQFF.

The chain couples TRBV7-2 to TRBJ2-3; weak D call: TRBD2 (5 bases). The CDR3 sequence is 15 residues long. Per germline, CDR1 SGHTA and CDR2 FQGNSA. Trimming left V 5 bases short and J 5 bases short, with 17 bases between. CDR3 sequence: CASSPTIASRDTQYF. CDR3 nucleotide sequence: TGTGCCAGCAGCCCGACGATAGCGTCCCGAGATACGCAGTATTTT.

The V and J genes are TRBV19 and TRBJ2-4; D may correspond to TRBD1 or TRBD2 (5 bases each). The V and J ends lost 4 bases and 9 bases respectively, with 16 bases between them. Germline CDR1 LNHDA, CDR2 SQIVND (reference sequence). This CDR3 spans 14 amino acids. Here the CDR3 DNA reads TGTGCCAGTAGTACCGGGGCTTGGGCATCCATTCAGTACTTC. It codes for CASSTGAWASIQYF. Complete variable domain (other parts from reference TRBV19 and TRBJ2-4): DGGITQSPKYLFRKEGQNVTLSCEQNLNHDAMYWYRQDPGQGLRLIYYSQIVNDFQKGDIAEGYSVSREKKESFPLTVTSAQKNPTAFYLCASSTGAWASIQYFGAGTRLSVL.

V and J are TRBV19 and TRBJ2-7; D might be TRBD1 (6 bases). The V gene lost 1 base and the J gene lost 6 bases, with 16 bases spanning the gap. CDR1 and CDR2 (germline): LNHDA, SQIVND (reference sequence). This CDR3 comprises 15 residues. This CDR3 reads CASSIVRAGAGEQYF. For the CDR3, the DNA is TGTGCCAGTAGTATAGTACGGGCAGGGGCGGGCGAGCAGTACTTC.

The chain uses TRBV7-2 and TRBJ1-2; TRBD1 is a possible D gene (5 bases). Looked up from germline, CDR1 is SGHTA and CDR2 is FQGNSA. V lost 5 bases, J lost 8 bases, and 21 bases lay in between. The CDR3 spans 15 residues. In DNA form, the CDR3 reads TGTGCCAGCAGCGGGTCGCCTGGGACGGCCACGGGCTACACCTTC. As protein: CASSGSPGTATGYTF.